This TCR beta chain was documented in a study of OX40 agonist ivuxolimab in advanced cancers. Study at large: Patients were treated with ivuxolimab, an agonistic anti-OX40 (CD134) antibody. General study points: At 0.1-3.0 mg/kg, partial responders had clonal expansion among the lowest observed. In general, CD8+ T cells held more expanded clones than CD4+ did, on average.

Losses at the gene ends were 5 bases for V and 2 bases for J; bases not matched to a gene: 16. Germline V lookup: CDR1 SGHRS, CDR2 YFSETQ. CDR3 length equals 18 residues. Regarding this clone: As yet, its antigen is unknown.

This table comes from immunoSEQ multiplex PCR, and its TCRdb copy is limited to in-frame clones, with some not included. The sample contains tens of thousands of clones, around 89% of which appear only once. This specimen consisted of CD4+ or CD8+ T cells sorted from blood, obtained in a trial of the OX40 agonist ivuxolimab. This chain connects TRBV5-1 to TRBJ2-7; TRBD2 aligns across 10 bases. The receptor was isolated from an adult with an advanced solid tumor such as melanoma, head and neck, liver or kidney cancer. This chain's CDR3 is CASSARPPTSGKTYEQYF. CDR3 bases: TGCGCCAGCAGTGCCAGACCACCTACTAGCGGGAAAACCTACGAGCAGTACTTC.